The source of this TCR beta chain is a study of T cell repertoires in cytomegalovirus infection. Study overall: HLA-B-restricted CMV epitopes that are well studied, plus recently identified HLA-C-restricted ones, were used by the study.

The J segment lost 4 bases and the V segment lost 4 bases, leaving 5 bases of the junction unmatched. This CDR3 is built from 14 residues. In germline, CDR1 is SGHVS, CDR2 FQNEAQ. This clonotype was observed at least ten times. Antigen unknown. TCRdb analysed the reads with MiXCR anew, one entry per CDR3 protein. There are approximately 990,000 distinct CDR3 sequences in the sample; approximately 32% occur only once, and around an eighth lies in the top ten. Here the sequenced sample was cultured CD8+ T cells from PBMCs, taken from culture after CMV antigen stimulation. This chain joins TRBV7-8 and TRBJ2-5; 8 bases are a match to TRBD1. This receptor was taken from a human donor in good health (CMV status not recorded). Some clones in this sample may be carry-over from other donors' samples. CDR3 loop: CASSSDRVLETQYF. The CDR3 DNA reads TGTGCCAGCAGCTCGGACAGGGTATTAGAGACCCAGTACTTC.